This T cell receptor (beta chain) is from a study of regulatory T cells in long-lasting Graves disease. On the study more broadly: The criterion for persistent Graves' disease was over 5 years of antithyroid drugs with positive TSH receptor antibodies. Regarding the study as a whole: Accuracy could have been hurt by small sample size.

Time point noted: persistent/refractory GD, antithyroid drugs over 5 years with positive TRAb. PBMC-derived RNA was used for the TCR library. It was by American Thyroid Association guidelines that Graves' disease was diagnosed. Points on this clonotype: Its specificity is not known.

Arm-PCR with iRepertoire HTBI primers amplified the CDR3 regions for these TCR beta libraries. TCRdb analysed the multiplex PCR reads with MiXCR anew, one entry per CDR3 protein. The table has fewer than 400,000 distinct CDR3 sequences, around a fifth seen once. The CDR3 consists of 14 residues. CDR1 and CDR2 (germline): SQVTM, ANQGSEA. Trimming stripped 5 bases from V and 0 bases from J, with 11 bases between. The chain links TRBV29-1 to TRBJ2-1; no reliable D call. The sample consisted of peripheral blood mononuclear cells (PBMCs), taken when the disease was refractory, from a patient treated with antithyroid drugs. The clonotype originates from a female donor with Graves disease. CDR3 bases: TGCAGCGTTCCTGGGTCTTACTCCTACAATGAGCAGTTCTTC. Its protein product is CSVPGSYSYNEQFF.